The rows below give T cell receptor beta chains drawn from one sample of a study of control samples from healthy donors and cancer patients. The table came from immunoSEQ multiplex PCR; TCRdb's copy has only in-frame clones and leaves some out. The table includes roughly 190,000 clones, 90% to 95% detected once. The sample taken for sequencing was blood. The receptors were gathered from a woman in her twenties or thirties in good health. Both conserved end residues are part of each CDR3. The order of the fields is J gene, clone size, D gene, V gene, CDR3 DNA, CDR3 protein. D genes are given only for firm matches. Clone size is stated in some rows and not others, as once, few, many or a class when expanded.

TRBJ1-2 | - | TRBD1 | TRBV19 | TGTGCCAGTACAGGGGGAAGGAATGGCTACACCTTC | CASTGGRNGYTF
TRBJ1-6 | few | - | TRBV4-1 | TGCGCCAGCAGCCGGGACATAAATTCACCCCTCCACTTT | CASSRDINSPLHF
TRBJ2-1 | - | TRBD2 | TRBV7-9 | TGTGCCAGCAGCAAGACTAGCGGGATGTACAATGAGCAGTTCTTC | CASSKTSGMYNEQFF
TRBJ2-7 | - | - | TRBV6-1 | TGTGCCAGCAGTGAAGGGTCTGGGGCCGACGAGCAGTACTTC | CASSEGSGADEQYF
TRBJ2-5 | once | - | TRBV6-1 | TGTGCCAGCAGTGAAGCGGGGGGGCCGAAGACCCAGTACTTC | CASSEAGGPKTQYF
TRBJ2-7 | - | - | TRBV9 | TGTGCCAGCAGCGTAACGACAGGCTCCTACGAGCAGTACTTC | CASSVTTGSYEQYF
TRBJ2-3 | - | TRBD2 | TRBV6-1 | TGTGCCAGCAGTCTAGCGGGAGGCACAGATACGCAGTATTTT | CASSLAGGTDTQYF
TRBJ2-7 | - | - | TRBV2 | TGTGCCAGCAGTCTTCGATACGAGCAGTACTTC | CASSLRYEQYF
TRBJ2-7 | - | - | TRBV4-2 | TGTGCCAGCAGCCAAGAGAAGGAAAGCTCCTACGAGCAGTACTTC | CASSQEKESSYEQYF
TRBJ1-5 | - | TRBD1 | TRBV5-6 | TGTGCCAGCAGCGGAGGGACAGCTCCCAATCAGCCCCAGCATTTT | CASSGGTAPNQPQHF
TRBJ2-7 | - | - | TRBV3-1/TRBV3-2 | TGTGCCAGCAGCCACCCGAGGACGGGACCACAATACGAGCAGTACTTC | CASSHPRTGPQYEQYF
TRBJ2-5 | - | TRBD1 | TRBV6-5 | TGTGCCAGCAGTCCCGGGACAGGGGGAGAGACCCAGTACTTC | CASSPGTGGETQYF
TRBJ1-3 | once | - | TRBV20-1 | TGCAGTGCTAGTCCAAACTCTGGAAACACCATATATTTT | CSASPNSGNTIYF
TRBJ1-2 | - | TRBD1 | TRBV12-3/TRBV12-4 | TGTGCCAGCAGTTTGGGGGACAGCTATGGCTACACCTTC | CASSLGDSYGYTF
TRBJ2-7 | - | - | TRBV20-1 | TGCAGTGCTAGTTCTAGCAACGGTCTATCCTACGAGCAGTACTTC | CSASSSNGLSYEQYF
TRBJ2-2 | - | TRBD1 | TRBV2 | TGTGCCAGCAGTACAGGGGGCGCGAACACCGGGGAGCTGTTTTTT | CASSTGGANTGELFF
TRBJ1-6 | - | TRBD1 | TRBV3-1/TRBV3-2 | TGTGCCAGCAGCCAAGACAGGGGGTTAACCCTCCACTTT | CASSQDRGLTLHF
TRBJ2-7 | - | TRBD2 | TRBV6-2/TRBV6-3 | TGTGCCAGCAGTTACTCGCCTAGCGGGAGCTACGAGCAGTACTTC | CASSYSPSGSYEQYF
TRBJ2-2 | - | - | TRBV6-1 | TGTGCCAGCAGTGAAAGTGGAGGGTCCGGGGAGCTGTTTTTT | CASSESGGSGELFF
TRBJ2-1 | - | TRBD2 | TRBV27 | TGTGCCAGCAGTTTATGGGGCAGCGGGGGGGAATCCTACAATGAGCAGTTCTTC | CASSLWGSGGESYNEQFF
TRBJ2-3 | - | TRBD2 | TRBV2 | TGTGCCAGCAGTGATTGGGCCTTAGCGGGGACAGATACGCAGTATTTT | CASSDWALAGTDTQYF
TRBJ1-6 | - | - | TRBV30 | TGTGCCTGGGGGGAACAGTATAATTCACCCCTCCACTTT | CAWGEQYNSPLHF
TRBJ2-5 | once | TRBD1 | TRBV28 | TGTGCCAGCAGTACCGGGACAGGGGGCGGAGAGACCCAGTACTTC | CASSTGTGGGETQYF
TRBJ2-3 | - | TRBD2 | TRBV7-2 | TGTGCCAGCAGCTTAGGGCTTAGCGGGGGCACAGATACGCAGTATTTT | CASSLGLSGGTDTQYF
TRBJ2-2 | - | - | TRBV19 | TGTGCCAGTAGTATTCAACACCGCACCGGGGAGCTGTTTTTT | CASSIQHRTGELFF
TRBJ1-1 | - | - | TRBV30 | TGTGCCTGGGGGCGTGAAGCTTTCTTT | CAWGREAFF
TRBJ1-1 | - | TRBD1 | TRBV3-1/TRBV3-2 | TGTGCCAGCAGCCAAGATTGGGACAGGTCTGAAGCTTTCTTT | CASSQDWDRSEAFF
TRBJ1-4 | - | TRBD1 | TRBV5-1 | TGCGCCAGCAGAAGGACAGGGGGCCATAATGAAAAACTGTTTTTT | CASRRTGGHNEKLFF
TRBJ2-5 | - | TRBD1 | TRBV18 | TGTGCCAGCTCGCTACAGGGGGCAGAGACCCAGTACTTC | CASSLQGAETQYF
TRBJ2-7 | - | TRBD1 | TRBV6-1 | TGTGCCAGCAGTGATACAGGGGACAACTCCTACGAGCAGTACTTC | CASSDTGDNSYEQYF
TRBJ2-1 | - | - | TRBV9 | TGTGCCAGCAGCGTAGTGACAGCAAGCAATGAGCAGTTCTTC | CASSVVTASNEQFF
TRBJ2-1 | - | TRBD1 | TRBV18 | TGTGCCAGCTCACTAGCCGGGACAGGGATTGATGAGCAGTTCTTC | CASSLAGTGIDEQFF
TRBJ2-7 | - | - | TRBV28 | TGTGCCAGCAGTTTAGGGCAGGTCTCCGAGCAGTACTTC | CASSLGQVSEQYF
TRBJ2-7 | - | - | TRBV2 | TGTGCCAGCAGTCGAATTACATCGACGACCTACGAGCAGTACTTC | CASSRITSTTYEQYF
TRBJ2-7 | - | TRBD2 | TRBV6-2/TRBV6-3 | TGTGCCAGCAGCCGACGGGGGGACCGCTACGAGCAGTACTTC | CASSRRGDRYEQYF